The 25 T cell receptor beta chains below come from one sample, sequenced in a study of blood T cells in healthy people across ages. A second PCR of 7 to 11 cycles used a sample-barcoded 5' primer and a J-beta primer mix. TCRdb reprocessed the 5' RACE reads via MiXCR and lists one record per CDR3 protein. The sample contains 1.5 million to 2 million distinct CDR3 sequences, about 35% of which appear only once. The sequenced material came from blood. These receptors all stem from a woman between 25 and 40 years old in good health.

The rearrangement joins TRBV20-1 to TRBJ2-7; TRBD2 matches at 9 bases. The junction had 7 bases not matched to a gene; V was cut back by 3 bases and J by 4 bases. This CDR3 region has 14 residues. CDR1 and CDR2 from the germline V gene are DFQATT and SNEGSKA (reference sequence). CDR3 region: CSARVASGIYEQYF. The DNA for the CDR3 is TGCAGTGCTAGGGTGGCTAGCGGGATTTACGAGCAGTACTTC.

This sequence joins TRBV4-1 and TRBJ1-1; D call uncertain. CDR1 and CDR2 (germline): MGHRA, YSYEKL. The CDR3 is 17 amino acids. Trimming cost V 1 base and J 0 bases, with 15 bases left between them. CDR3 coding DNA: TGCGCCAGCAGCCAAGTTACTTCCGGCAGCATGAACACTGAAGCTTTCTTT. This encodes CASSQVTSGSMNTEAFF.

The chain couples TRBV20-1 to TRBJ2-2; 7 nucleotides line up with TRBD2. This CDR3 is built from 14 residues. Germline lookup yields CDR1 DFQATT and CDR2 SNEGSKA (reference sequence). The ends lost 6 bases at V and 5 bases at J; junction bases unmatched: 9. CDR3 DNA: TGCAGTGCCCGCCGGAGCGGGGCGACCGGGGAGCTGTTTTTT. It yields the protein CSARRSGATGELFF.

This chain connects TRBV20-1 to TRBJ1-1; D call uncertain. From germline, CDR1 is DFQATT and CDR2 SNEGSKA (reference sequence). V lost 6 bases, J lost 1 base, and 9 bases lay in between. CDR3 length equals 12 residues. CDR3 DNA: TGCAGTGCCCCTCTTGGGAACACTGAAGCTTTCTTT. Amino acid sequence: CSAPLGNTEAFF.

This clonotype was observed at least ten times. The chain employs TRBV20-1 and TRBJ2-5; the match to TRBD2 covers 11 bases. With V trimmed by 6 bases and J by 2 bases, 5 bases remained unmatched. Germline V gene lookup returns CDR1 DFQATT and CDR2 SNEGSKA (reference sequence). CDR3 size: 14 residues. For the CDR3, the DNA is TGCAGTGCGATAGCGGGAGGGCGGCAAGAGACCCAGTACTTC. It translates to CSAIAGGRQETQYF.

The rearrangement joins TRBV12-2 to TRBJ2-7; TRBD2 was called by the table and not checked on the DNA. TRBV12-2 represents a pseudogene. The CDR3 totals 18 residues. CDR3 in amino acids: CASRLTPGRAGATYEQYF. The CDR3 DNA follows: TGTGCAAGTCGCTTAACGCCGGGACGAGCGGGGGCCACCTACGAGCAGTACTTC.

This clonotype was counted between two and nine times. V gene TRBV6-2 or TRBV6-3 combines with J gene TRBJ1-5; D not resolved. CDR1 is MNHEY and CDR2 is SVGEGT in the germline V gene. The CDR3 extends over 15 amino acids. The ends were cut back, 6 bases at V and 2 bases at J, with 14 bases in the middle. Here the CDR3 reads CASRLRQAGNQPQHF. The CDR3 coding sequence is TGTGCCAGCAGACTCCGCCAGGCGGGCAATCAGCCCCAGCATTTT.

This clonotype showed up many times. This chain joins TRBV29-1 and TRBJ2-7; D ambiguous. The V gene lost 8 bases and the J gene lost 1 base, with 21 bases spanning the gap. Per the germline V gene, CDR1 is SQVTM and CDR2 is ANQGSEA. This CDR3 spans 15 amino acids. The CDR3 nucleotides are TGCAGCACGATTCACCCTGAAAGAAATTCCTACGAGCAGTACTTC. Protein: CSTIHPERNSYEQYF.

This clonotype was counted between two and nine times. The V call is TRBV12-3 or TRBV12-4, the J call TRBJ1-1, with 8 bases that match TRBD1. The CDR3 loop spans 14 amino acids. With V trimmed by 5 bases and J by 4 bases, 6 bases remained unmatched. This chain's CDR3 is CASSQTGVSTEAFF. Here the CDR3 DNA reads TGTGCCAGCAGTCAGACAGGGGTAAGCACTGAAGCTTTCTTT.

The V call is TRBV20-1, the J call TRBJ1-6; D is undetermined. Trimming took off 3 bases at V and 5 bases at J, with 8 bases between the two ends. Germline V gene sequence: CDR1 DFQATT, CDR2 SNEGSKA (reference sequence). The CDR3 is made up of 13 amino acids. CDR3: CSARPMNNSPLHF. CDR3 bases: TGCAGTGCTAGGCCGATGAATAATTCACCCCTCCACTTT.

This rearrangement joins TRBV5-1 to TRBJ2-5; TRBD2 is a possible D gene (6 bases). The CDR3 contains 13 residues. CDR1 is SGHRS and CDR2 is YFSETQ in the germline V gene. The ends were cut back, 5 bases at V and 4 bases at J, with 12 bases in the middle. CDR3 sequence reads: CASRMTSRETQYF. DNA of the CDR3: TGCGCCAGCAGAATGACTAGTAGAGAGACCCAGTACTTC.

This sequence joins TRBV29-1 and TRBJ1-1; perhaps TRBD1 as D (5 bases). This CDR3 comprises 13 residues. V was trimmed by 4 bases and J by 1 base, leaving 10 bases between them. Germline V gene sequence: CDR1 SQVTM, CDR2 ANQGSEA. CDR3: CSVGGAQNTEAFF. As DNA, the CDR3 is TGCAGCGTTGGAGGGGCCCAGAACACTGAAGCTTTCTTT.

This clonotype came up once. V gene TRBV6-1 combines with J gene TRBJ1-2, with no clear D. Germline V gene sequence: CDR1 MNHNS, CDR2 SASEGT. Between the trimmed V and J ends, which lost 2 bases and 4 bases, there was a span of 8 bases. There are 13 residues in the CDR3. The CDR3 DNA is TGTGCCAGCAGTGAAAGGATCGGCTATGGCTACACCTTC. It encodes CASSERIGYGYTF.

As to this clonotype: A much larger clonotype is one base distant, so this may be a read error. This CDR3 fails to terminate in the conserved phenylalanine or tryptophan, so it likely reflects a read error. The chain joins TRBV20-1 to TRBJ1-2; 7 positions match TRBD1. V lost 1 base to trimming and J lost 8 bases; unmatched junction nucleotides: 7. This CDR3 is 13 amino acids long. The germline V gene has CDR1 DFQATT and CDR2 SNEGSKA (reference sequence). CDR3 nucleotides: TGCAGTGCTAGAGCCGAGGGGGCCTGGGGCTACACCTGC. Amino acid sequence: CSARAEGAWGYTC.

In this sample, this clonotype turned up a few times. This chain uses TRBV5-1 with TRBJ1-2, with D possibly matching TRBD1 (6 bases). Between the trimmed V and J ends, which lost 6 bases and 8 bases, there was a span of 20 bases. The CDR3 spans 14 residues. Germline loops: CDR1 SGHRS, CDR2 YFSETQ. CDR3 protein: CASTLDGGAGGYTF. The CDR3 DNA is TGCGCCAGCACCCTGGATGGGGGGGCCGGCGGCTACACCTTC. Looking up the rest from reference TRBV5-1 and TRBJ1-2 gives the full variable domain: KAGVTQTPRYLIKTRGQQVTLSCSPISGHRSVSWYQQTPGQGLQFLFEYFSETQRNKGNFPGRFSGRQFSNSRSEMNVSTLELGDSALYLCASTLDGGAGGYTFGSGTRLTVV.

This rearrangement joins TRBV10-3 to TRBJ1-1; D gene unclear. The CDR3 sequence is 11 residues long. V lost 3 bases, J lost 7 bases, and 6 bases lay in between. From germline, CDR1 is ENHRY and CDR2 SYGVKD. CDR3 coding DNA: TGTGCCATCAGTGACTTAAGTGAAGCTTTCTTT. Residues: CAISDLSEAFF.

J is TRBJ1-1 and V is TRBV6-5; TRBD1 agrees at 8 bases. V lost 2 bases, J lost 4 bases, and 3 bases stayed unmatched. Germline V gene data show CDR1 as MNHEY and CDR2 as SVGAGI. CDR3 length equals 14 residues. This chain's CDR3 is CASSYTTGGTEAFF. CDR3 coding DNA: TGTGCCAGCAGTTACACCACAGGGGGCACTGAAGCTTTCTTT.

This clonotype showed up just a few times. The chain carries TRBV12-3 or TRBV12-4 and TRBJ1-2; D is ambiguous. The CDR3 sequence is 12 residues long. Between the trimmed V and J ends, which lost 8 bases and 3 bases, there was a span of 10 bases. The CDR3 here is CASQKADYGYTF. CDR3 in DNA: TGTGCCAGCCAAAAGGCTGACTATGGCTACACCTTC.

This clonotype was seen only a few times. The chain is built from TRBV6-6 and TRBJ1-2, with a weak D call TRBD1 (6 bases). The CDR3 runs to 13 residues. V lost 4 bases to trimming and J lost 6 bases, with 12 bases between them. Germline V gene lookup returns CDR1 MNHNY and CDR2 SVGAGI (reference sequence). The DNA of the CDR3 is TGTGCCAGCAGTTCTCTCACAGGGAATGGCTACACCTTC. Translating it yields CASSSLTGNGYTF.

The chain employs TRBV28 and TRBJ1-4; D remains ambiguous. Germline V gene data show CDR1 as MDHEN and CDR2 as SYDVKM. V was cut by 2 bases and J by 8 bases, with 9 bases left in between. CDR3 length: 13 amino acids. As DNA, the CDR3 is TGTGCCAGCAGTTTAAGGCGTCGCGAAAAACTGTTTTTT. This translates into CASSLRRREKLFF.

The genes are TRBV7-8 and TRBJ2-1; D is ambiguous. V was trimmed by 10 bases and J by 2 bases, leaving 12 bases between them. The CDR3 extends over 13 amino acids. The germline gives CDR1 SGHVS, CDR2 FQNEAQ. The CDR3 DNA sequence: TGTGCCACTAAAGAAGGGACCTACAATGAGCAGTTCTTC. Amino acid sequence: CATKEGTYNEQFF.

Written as DNA, the CDR3 is TGCAGTGCTAGAGACATACAGGCAGATACGCAGTATTTT. This sequence encodes CSARDIQADTQYF. This sequence joins TRBV20-1 and TRBJ2-3; perhaps TRBD1 as D (5 bases). The CDR3 length is 13 residues. Germline values: CDR1 DFQATT, CDR2 SNEGSKA (reference sequence). V lost 0 bases and J 4 bases, leaving 8 bases between the germline ends.

This clonotype was observed a few times. This sequence joins TRBV6-5 and TRBJ1-1; 10 bases are shared with TRBD1. The ends lost 0 bases at V and 5 bases at J; junction bases unmatched: 12. CDR3 size: 18 residues. Germline lookup yields CDR1 MNHEY and CDR2 SVGAGI. CDR3 residues: CASSYSTLTGGGQTEAFF. CDR3 bases: TGTGCCAGCAGTTACTCAACTTTGACAGGGGGCGGGCAGACTGAAGCTTTCTTT.

The genes are TRBV7-3 and TRBJ2-2; D might be TRBD2 (6 bases). Per germline, CDR1 SGHTA and CDR2 FQGTGA. The CDR3 has 14 amino acids. Between the trimmed V and J ends, which lost 4 bases and 4 bases, there was a span of 10 bases. Written as DNA, the CDR3 is TGTGCCAGCAGCTCCGGGACTGCCACCGGGGAGCTGTTTTTT. Its translation: CASSSGTATGELFF.

The CDR3: CASSLSAGQYNEQFF. The CDR3 nucleotides read TGTGCCAGCAGCTTATCCGCGGGGCAATACAATGAGCAGTTCTTC. The genes are TRBV7-2 and TRBJ2-1; maybe TRBD2 (6 bases). The CDR3 spans 15 residues. V lost 2 bases to trimming and J lost 4 bases, with 12 bases between them. CDR1 is SGHTA, CDR2 FQGNSA, per germline.